This T cell receptor beta chain was observed in a study of T cell responses to AZD1222 COVID-19 vaccine. Profiled with immunoSEQ multiplex PCR; TCRdb holds only in-frame clones, not every one. Of about 150,000 clones detected, 90% appear once; the ten largest clones hold about 20%. V was clipped by 5 bases and J by 8 bases, with 16 bases between them. Germline values: CDR1 SGHRS, CDR2 YFSETQ. This CDR3 comprises 14 residues. Whole-study results and caveats: White British ancestry dominated among donors, who included more females, and clonal diversity was possibly underestimated.

A word on this clone: Its antigen is as yet unknown.

Sequenced material: peripheral blood, taken on day 0 of AZD1222 vaccination. This chain links TRBV5-1 with TRBJ1-4; D is possibly TRBD1 (5 bases). This TCR came from an adult in good health. The CDR3 bases are TGCGCCAGCAGGTACGGGACTTCTGGGGAAAAACTGTTTTTT. Protein sequence: CASRYGTSGEKLFF.